The 30 T cell receptor beta chains presented below share a single source sample, sequenced in a study of shared clonotypes between healthy human individuals. Some clones are missing from TCRdb's copy, which holds only in-frame ones; the method was immunoSEQ multiplex PCR. The data show about 2.2 million clones, just over 90% seen once. Selected positively for CCR7 and CD45RO-negative, naive CD8 cells excluded terminally differentiated effector memory CD45RA+ cells. The sample taken for sequencing was naive CD8+ T cells from PBMCs. The receptors shown here come from a man aged 18 to 35 in good health. Some clones in this sample may be carry-over from other donors' samples.

J is TRBJ1-1 and V is TRBV29-1; TRBD1 matches at 7 bases. This CDR3 is 12 amino acids long. V was pared by 3 bases and J by 10 bases, with 8 bases of the junction left unmatched. Germline CDR1 is SQVTM and CDR2 is ANQGSEA. CDR3 DNA sequence: TGCAGCGTTGAGGTGACAGGGATGCGAGCTTTCTTT. This sequence encodes CSVEVTGMRAFF.

This clone has more than one count but fewer than ten. The chain carries TRBV27 and TRBJ2-2; no reliable D call. CDR3 length: 14 amino acids. The V end was cut by 0 bases, the J end by 8 bases, with 10 bases between. CDR1 and CDR2 from the germline V gene are MNHEY and SMNVEV (reference sequence). The CDR3 region has the DNA TGTGCCAGCAGTTTATCCTGGAATCGTGGGGAGCTGTTTTTT. This gives the protein CASSLSWNRGELFF.

This clone was detected once. The J gene is TRBJ2-3, the V gene TRBV10-3, with 11 bases lining up with TRBD1. Germline V CDR1 and CDR2: ENHRY, SYGVKD. With 11 bases clipped from V and 3 bases from J, the junction kept 7 bases outside the gene matches. The CDR3 sequence is 14 residues long. CDR3 sequence reads: CAVSGTGGTDTQYF. DNA of the CDR3: TGTGCCGTTTCCGGGACAGGGGGAACAGATACGCAGTATTTT.

V gene TRBV27 combines with J gene TRBJ1-1; D gene unclear. The ends were cut back, 9 bases at V and 0 bases at J, with 11 bases in the middle. The germline V gene encodes CDR1 MNHEY and CDR2 SMNVEV (reference sequence). There are 13 residues in the CDR3. The CDR3 DNA is TGTGCCAGTGCGGGGAGCCTGAACACTGAAGCTTTCTTT. It is translated as CASAGSLNTEAFF.

This chain connects TRBV6-1 to TRBJ2-7, with a possible D match to TRBD1 (6 bases). Looked up from germline, CDR1 is MNHNS and CDR2 is SASEGT. The CDR3 contains 15 residues. Between the trimmed V and J ends, which lost 3 bases and 3 bases, there was a span of 15 bases. CDR3 sequence reads: CASSDSRQVYYEQYF. For the CDR3, the DNA is TGTGCCAGCAGTGATTCCCGACAGGTCTACTACGAGCAGTACTTC.

CDR3 nucleotide sequence: TGTGCCATCAGTGGTGGGGACTCAGCAGGCAACGAGCAGTACTTC. Amino acid sequence: CAISGGDSAGNEQYF. The chain joins TRBV10-3 to TRBJ2-7; the D gene is possibly TRBD2 (6 bases). Germline V gene sequence: CDR1 ENHRY, CDR2 SYGVKD. The CDR3 has 15 residues. V was trimmed by 4 bases and J by 5 bases, leaving 18 bases between them.

This chain connects TRBV6-1 to TRBJ1-1, with D maybe TRBD1 (6 bases). Per the germline V gene, CDR1 is MNHNS and CDR2 is SASEGT. Trimming removed 8 bases at V and 11 bases at J, with 18 bases between. CDR3 length equals 12 residues. The CDR3 region is CASRDTNPIAFF. For the CDR3, the DNA is TGTGCCAGCCGGGACACCAACCCAATCGCTTTCTTT.

The genes are TRBV4-1 and TRBJ1-1; TRBD1 might be the D (5 bases). Germline assignment: CDR1 MGHRA and CDR2 YSYEKL. The CDR3 is made up of 13 amino acids. The V gene lost 4 bases and the J gene lost 8 bases, with 14 bases spanning the gap. The CDR3 here is CASSPTLYREAFF. In DNA, the CDR3 is TGCGCCAGCAGCCCCACACTTTACAGGGAAGCTTTCTTT.

This chain links TRBV10-1 with TRBJ2-5, with D tentatively TRBD1 (6 bases). V was shortened by 3 bases and J by 4 bases, with 6 bases between the two germline ends. The germline V gene encodes CDR1 WNHNN and CDR2 SYGVQD (reference sequence). This CDR3 is 12 amino acids long. The CDR3, as DNA: TGCGCCAGCAGTGACAGGGGAGAGACCCAGTACTTC. It codes for CASSDRGETQYF.

J is TRBJ1-1 and V is TRBV25-1; D uncertain. The CDR3 has 14 residues. V was clipped by 1 base and J by 6 bases, with 12 bases between them. Germline assignment: CDR1 MGHDK and CDR2 SYGVNS. CDR3 region: CASSEWEGFAEAFF. DNA for the CDR3: TGTGCCAGCAGTGAATGGGAGGGTTTCGCTGAAGCTTTCTTT. Filled out from reference TRBV25-1 and TRBJ1-1, the complete variable domain reads EADIYQTPRYLVIGTGKKITLECSQTMGHDKMYWYQQDPGMELHLIHYSYGVNSTEKGDLSSESTVSRIRTEHFPLTLESARPSHTSQYLCASSEWEGFAEAFFGQGTRLTVV.

The genes are TRBV14 and TRBJ2-1; 8 nucleotides agree with TRBD2. The V gene's germline CDR1 is SGHDN and CDR2 FVKESK. V gave up 1 base and J gave up 4 bases; unmatched junction bases: 6. The CDR3 spans 16 residues. The DNA for the CDR3 is TGTGCCAGCAGCCAAGGCGCGGGAGGTGTTTACAATGAGCAGTTCTTC. Translating it yields CASSQGAGGVYNEQFF. Together with reference TRBV14 and TRBJ2-1, the CDR3 gives the full variable domain: EAGVTQFPSHSVIEKGQTVTLRCDPISGHDNLYWYRRVMGKEIKFLLHFVKESKQDESGMPNNRFLAERTGGTYSTLKVQPAELEDSGVYFCASSQGAGGVYNEQFFGPGTRLTVL.

The chain is built from TRBV11-3 and TRBJ2-2; 8 bases align to TRBD1. This CDR3 is 16 amino acids long. Trimming took 4 bases from V and 2 from J; bases not matched to a gene: 6. In germline, CDR1 is SGHNT, CDR2 YENEEA. Here the CDR3 DNA reads TGTGCCAGCAGCTCCCGGACAGGGAAAAACACCGGGGAGCTGTTTTTT. Its protein is CASSSRTGKNTGELFF.

In regard to this clone: The identical CDR3 is also encoded by other nucleotide sequences in the sample. V usage is TRBV7-9 and J usage is TRBJ2-1, with D possibly matching TRBD1 (5 bases). Germline CDR1 and CDR2: SEHNR and FQNEAQ (reference sequence). The V gene lost 1 base and the J gene lost 7 bases, with 8 bases spanning the gap. The CDR3 loop spans 13 amino acids. CDR3 coding DNA: TGTGCCAGCAGCTTAGGCTCAGGGAATGAGCAGTTCTTC. Translated, it gives CASSLGSGNEQFF.

The genes are TRBV28 and TRBJ2-2; TRBD2 might be the D (5 bases). The CDR3 has 14 amino acids. The germline V and J ends were trimmed by 6 bases and 7 bases, with 15 bases remaining between them. The germline V gene has CDR1 MDHEN and CDR2 SYDVKM. The CDR3, as DNA: TGTGCCAGCAGCCACCTCCTAGCTGTCGGGGAGCTGTTTTTT. It codes for CASSHLLAVGELFF.

The V call is TRBV5-6, the J call TRBJ2-3; 13 nucleotides line up with TRBD2. V lost 5 bases, J lost 4 bases, and 10 bases stayed unmatched. The CDR3 is made up of 17 amino acids. Germline V CDR1 and CDR2: SGHDT, YYEEEE. CDR3 region: CASSRTSGRGGPDTQYF. CDR3 coding DNA: TGTGCCAGCAGTCGGACTAGCGGGAGAGGGGGCCCAGATACGCAGTATTTT.

This chain joins TRBV4-3 and TRBJ2-5; 8 bases match TRBD2. The tail of the sequence fits TRBJ2-7 better, so the J call may be wrong. The CDR3 sequence is 15 residues long. Germline-derived CDR1 and CDR2 are LGHNA and YSLEER. The CDR3 coding sequence is TGCGCCAGCAGCCAAGTTTGGCGGGAGGAGAACGAGCAGTACTTC. Its translation is CASSQVWREENEQYF.

V and J are TRBV11-2 and TRBJ2-2, with D unclear. V shed 5 bases and J shed 1 base, with 11 bases lying between them. The CDR3 is made up of 15 amino acids. CDR1 and CDR2 (germline): SGHAT, FQNNGV. CDR3 loop: CASSPSGLNTGELFF. CDR3 sequence (DNA): TGTGCCAGCAGCCCTTCCGGGTTGAACACCGGGGAGCTGTTTTTT. Drawing the rest from reference TRBV11-2 and TRBJ2-2, the complete variable domain is EAGVAQSPRYKIIEKRQSVAFWCNPISGHATLYWYQQILGQGPKLLIQFQNNGVVDDSQLPKDRFSAERLKGVDSTLKIQPAKLEDSAVYLCASSPSGLNTGELFFGEGSRLTVL.

The chain joins TRBV5-8 to TRBJ1-2; D perhaps matches TRBD1 (5 bases). Germline V gene data show CDR1 as SGHTS and CDR2 as YDEGEE. The CDR3 has 14 residues. The V end lost 4 bases, the J end lost 0 bases, and 10 bases lay between the germline ends. CDR3 sequence reads: CASSPRGSNYGYTF. The CDR3 DNA follows: TGTGCCAGCAGCCCCCGGGGGTCTAACTATGGCTACACCTTC.

The chain combines TRBV7-9 with TRBJ2-7; unclear D gene. This CDR3 spans 13 amino acids. V was pared by 2 bases and J by 6 bases, with 11 bases between. Germline CDR1 SEHNR, CDR2 FQNEAQ (reference sequence). DNA for the CDR3: TGTGCCAGCAGCTTAAATGCAGGTCGCGAGCAGTACTTC. Translated: CASSLNAGREQYF.

This clone has only one observation. The chain is built from TRBV7-9 and TRBJ2-1, with D perhaps TRBD2 (6 bases). In germline, CDR1 is SEHNR, CDR2 FQNEAQ (reference sequence). V was trimmed by 5 bases and J by 1 base, leaving 15 bases between them. This CDR3 has 16 amino acids. The CDR3 loop reads CASSPPSAYSYNEQFF. DNA for the CDR3: TGTGCCAGCAGCCCACCTAGCGCCTATTCCTACAATGAGCAGTTCTTC.

CDR3 protein: CASSQEPMAGETQYF. The CDR3 DNA reads TGTGCCAGCAGCCAAGAACCAATGGCGGGTGAGACCCAGTACTTC. The chain carries TRBV4-2 and TRBJ2-5; tentative D call: TRBD2 (5 bases). CDR1 and CDR2 (germline): LGHNA, YNFKEQ. The germline V and J ends were trimmed by 0 bases and 5 bases, with 13 bases remaining between them. The CDR3 runs to 15 residues.

V is TRBV6-1 and J is TRBJ2-3; maybe TRBD1 (5 bases). V was shortened by 7 bases and J by 6 bases, with 17 bases between the two germline ends. Looked up from germline, CDR1 is MNHNS and CDR2 is SASEGT. This CDR3 comprises 14 residues. CDR3 nucleotides: TGTGCCAGCATTTATGGGCAGGGTGCGGATACGCAGTATTTT. Residues: CASIYGQGADTQYF.

The V gene is TRBV15, the J gene TRBJ2-1; possibly TRBD1 for D (6 bases). Trimming shortened V by 4 bases and J by 4 bases, and 11 bases separated the two germline ends. The germline gives CDR1 LNHNV, CDR2 YYDKDF (reference sequence). The CDR3 is 14 residues long. Written as DNA, the CDR3 is TGTGCCACCAGCAATTCGGACAGTTACAATGAGCAGTTCTTC. The encoded protein is CATSNSDSYNEQFF.

This clone appeared a few times. The rearrangement uses TRBV4-2 and TRBJ1-2; D may be TRBD1 (6 bases). The germline V gene has CDR1 LGHNA and CDR2 YNFKEQ. This CDR3 has 12 amino acids. The ends were cut back, 7 bases at V and 2 bases at J, with 8 bases in the middle. CDR3 sequence (DNA): TGTGCCAGCACCACAGGGAACTATGGCTACACCTTC. Translating gives CASTTGNYGYTF.

This clone has a single count. This chain links TRBV11-2 with TRBJ1-1; D is unresolved. The CDR3 covers 16 residues. CDR1 and CDR2 (germline): SGHAT, FQNNGV. V lost 1 base and J lost 1, with 13 bases in between. This CDR3 is CASSLVLGRSNTEAFF. The CDR3 nucleotides read TGTGCCAGCAGCTTAGTTCTCGGACGGTCGAACACTGAAGCTTTCTTT.

As concerns this clone: Other DNA sequences within the sample encode an identical CDR3. This chain joins TRBV27 and TRBJ2-7, with 13 bases aligning to TRBD2. Trimming removed 1 base from V and 7 bases from J; junction bases left unmatched: 7. This CDR3 spans 16 amino acids. Germline V gives CDR1 MNHEY, CDR2 SMNVEV (reference sequence). In nucleotides, the CDR3 is TGTGCCAGCAGTTTATTACTAGCGGGAGGGCCGGGGGAGCAGTACTTC. This gives the protein CASSLLLAGGPGEQYF.

With regard to this clone: Other DNA sequences in the same sample also yield this CDR3. The chain employs TRBV13 and TRBJ2-2; D is unclear. This CDR3 comprises 13 residues. The V end lost 0 bases, the J end lost 6 bases, and 5 bases lay between the germline ends. Germline CDR1 reads PRHDT; CDR2 reads FYEKMQ (reference sequence). CDR3: CASSLGRAGELFF. DNA for the CDR3: TGTGCCAGCAGCTTAGGCCGGGCCGGGGAGCTGTTTTTT.

V usage is TRBV7-9 and J usage is TRBJ1-5, with D uncertain. Germline CDR1 SEHNR, CDR2 FQNEAQ (reference sequence). Trimming pared 4 bases from V and 7 bases from J, leaving 14 bases between. CDR3 length equals 14 residues. CDR3 nucleotide sequence: TGTGCCAGCAGCTCCTCAGATGTTCGGCAGCCCCAGCATTTT. Its translation is CASSSSDVRQPQHF.

V and J are TRBV5-8 and TRBJ2-1; 8 bases are shared with TRBD2. Germline-derived CDR1 and CDR2 are SGHTS and YDEGEE. J was trimmed by 8 bases and V by 5 bases; bases with no gene match: 9. This CDR3 has 14 amino acids. Here the CDR3 DNA reads TGTGCCAGCAGTCCCCACAGCGGGAGAGATGAGCAGTTCTTC. It specifies CASSPHSGRDEQFF.

This clone was found a few times. The chain uses TRBV4-1 and TRBJ1-1; D unresolved. Trimming left V 3 bases short and J 2 bases short, with 10 bases between. The CDR3 runs 14 residues. The germline gives CDR1 MGHRA, CDR2 YSYEKL. Here the CDR3 reads CASSQGPSNTEAFF. The CDR3 coding sequence is TGCGCCAGCAGCCAGGGTCCAAGTAACACTGAAGCTTTCTTT.